The 3 T cell receptor beta chains below come from one sample, sequenced in a study of cytomegalovirus exposure and HLA in healthy donors. PCR was performed using 60 Vbeta and 13 Jbeta primers. Assay used: immunoSEQ multiplex PCR; TCRdb lists only in-frame clones, some missing. The repertoire includes roughly 150,000 clones, roughly 80% of them detected once, and less than 2.5% sits in the top ten. Sequenced input: PBMCs. The receptor source for this set is a male donor in good health and CMV-seronegative.

The chain has TRBV5-1 and TRBJ2-5; TRBD2 agrees at 10 bases. Looked up from germline, CDR1 is SGHRS and CDR2 is YFSETQ. This CDR3 has 14 residues. V lost 1 base, J lost 4 bases, and 1 base stayed unmatched. The CDR3 bases are TGCGCCAGCAGCTTGTCTAGCGGGGGAGAGACCCAGTACTTC. It translates to CASSLSSGGETQYF. Looking up the rest from reference TRBV5-1 and TRBJ2-5 gives the full variable domain: KAGVTQTPRYLIKTRGQQVTLSCSPISGHRSVSWYQQTPGQGLQFLFEYFSETQRNKGNFPGRFSGRQFSNSRSEMNVSTLELGDSALYLCASSLSSGGETQYFGPGTRLLVL.

V and J are TRBV7-6 and TRBJ2-7; TRBD1 matches at 7 bases. V lost 5 bases, J lost 1 base, and 5 bases stayed unmatched. Germline CDR1 reads SGHVS; CDR2 reads FNYEAQ. The CDR3 is 14 amino acids. Written as DNA, the CDR3 is TGTGCCAGCAGCGTCCAGGGGGATTCCTACGAGCAGTACTTC. Amino acid sequence: CASSVQGDSYEQYF.

The chain is built from TRBV7-2 and TRBJ2-7, with 9 positions matching TRBD1. V trimming: 5 bases; J trimming: 11 bases; junction bases outside the gene matches: 7. The CDR3 is made up of 12 amino acids. Per germline, CDR1 SGHTA and CDR2 FQGNSA. CDR3 DNA: TGTGCCAGCAGCGCTGGGACAGGGAGAGAGTACTTC. Translation gives CASSAGTGREYF. The full variable domain, completed using reference TRBV7-2 and TRBJ2-7, is GAGVSQSPSNKVTEKGKDVELRCDPISGHTALYWYRQSLGQGLEFLIYFQGNSAPDKSGLPSDRFSAERTGGSVSTLTIQRTQQEDSAVYLCASSAGTGREYFGPGTRLTVT.